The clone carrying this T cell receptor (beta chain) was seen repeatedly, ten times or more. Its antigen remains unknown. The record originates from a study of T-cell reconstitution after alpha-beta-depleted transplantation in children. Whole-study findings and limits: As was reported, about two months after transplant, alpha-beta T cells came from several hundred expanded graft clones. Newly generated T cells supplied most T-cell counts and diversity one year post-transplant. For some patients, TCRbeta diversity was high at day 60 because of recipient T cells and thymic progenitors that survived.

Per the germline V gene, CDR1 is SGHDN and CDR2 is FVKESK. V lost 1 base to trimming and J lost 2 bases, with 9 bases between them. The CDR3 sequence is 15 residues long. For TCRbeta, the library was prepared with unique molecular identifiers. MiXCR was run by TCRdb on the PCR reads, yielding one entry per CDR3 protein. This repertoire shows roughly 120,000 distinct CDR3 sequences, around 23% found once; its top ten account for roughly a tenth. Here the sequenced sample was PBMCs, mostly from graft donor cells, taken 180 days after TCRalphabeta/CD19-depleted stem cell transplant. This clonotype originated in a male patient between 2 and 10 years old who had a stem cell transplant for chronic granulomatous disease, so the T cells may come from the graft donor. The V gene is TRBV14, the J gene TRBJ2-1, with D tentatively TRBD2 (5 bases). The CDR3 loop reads CASSQVLDPYNEQFF. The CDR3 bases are TGTGCCAGCAGCCAAGTACTAGACCCCTACAATGAGCAGTTCTTC.